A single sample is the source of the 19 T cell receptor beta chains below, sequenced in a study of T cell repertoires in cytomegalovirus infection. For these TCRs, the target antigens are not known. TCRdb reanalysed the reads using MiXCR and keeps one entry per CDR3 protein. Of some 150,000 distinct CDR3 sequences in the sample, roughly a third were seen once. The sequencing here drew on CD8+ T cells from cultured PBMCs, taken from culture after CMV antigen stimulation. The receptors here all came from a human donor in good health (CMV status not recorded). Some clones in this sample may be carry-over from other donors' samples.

CDR3 in amino acids: CSASRSGGTDTQYF. DNA of the CDR3: TGCAGTGCTAGCCGCTCGGGGGGTACAGATACGCAGTATTTT. The chain combines TRBV20-1 with TRBJ2-3, with 7 bases matching TRBD2. This CDR3 has 14 residues. The junction had 6 bases not matched to a gene; V was cut back by 3 bases and J by 3 bases. Per the germline V gene, CDR1 is DFQATT and CDR2 is SNEGSKA (reference sequence).

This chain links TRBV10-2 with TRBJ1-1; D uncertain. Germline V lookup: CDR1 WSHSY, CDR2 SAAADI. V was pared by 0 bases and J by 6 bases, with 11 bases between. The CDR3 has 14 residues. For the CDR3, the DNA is TGCGCCAGCAGTGAGTCCATAGGGAGTGCTGAAGCTTTCTTT. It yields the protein CASSESIGSAEAFF.

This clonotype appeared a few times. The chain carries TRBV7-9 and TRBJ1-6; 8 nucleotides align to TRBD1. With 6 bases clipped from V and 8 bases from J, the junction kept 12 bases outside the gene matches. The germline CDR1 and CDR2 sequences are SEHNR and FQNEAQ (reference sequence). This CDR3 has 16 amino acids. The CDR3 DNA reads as TGTGCCAGCAGGACCCAGACAGGGGAGTATGATTCACCCCTCCACTTT. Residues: CASRTQTGEYDSPLHF.

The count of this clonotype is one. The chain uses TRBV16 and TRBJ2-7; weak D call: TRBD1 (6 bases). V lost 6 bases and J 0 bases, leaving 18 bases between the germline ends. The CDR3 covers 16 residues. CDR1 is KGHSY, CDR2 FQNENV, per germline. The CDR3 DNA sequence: TGTGCCAGCAGTCTAACTGGGACACTCCACTCCTACGAGCAGTACTTC. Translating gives CASSLTGTLHSYEQYF.

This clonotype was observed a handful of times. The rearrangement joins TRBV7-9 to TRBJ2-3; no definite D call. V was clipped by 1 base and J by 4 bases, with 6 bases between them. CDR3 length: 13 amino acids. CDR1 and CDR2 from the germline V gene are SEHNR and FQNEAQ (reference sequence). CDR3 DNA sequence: TGTGCCAGCAGCTTAGTTGCTTCAGATACGCAGTATTTT. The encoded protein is CASSLVASDTQYF.

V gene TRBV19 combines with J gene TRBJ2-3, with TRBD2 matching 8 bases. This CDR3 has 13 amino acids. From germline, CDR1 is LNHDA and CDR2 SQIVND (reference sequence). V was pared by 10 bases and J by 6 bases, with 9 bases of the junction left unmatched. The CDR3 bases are TGTGCCACCCGGGGGGGGGGCGCGGATACGCAGTATTTT. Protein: CATRGGGADTQYF.

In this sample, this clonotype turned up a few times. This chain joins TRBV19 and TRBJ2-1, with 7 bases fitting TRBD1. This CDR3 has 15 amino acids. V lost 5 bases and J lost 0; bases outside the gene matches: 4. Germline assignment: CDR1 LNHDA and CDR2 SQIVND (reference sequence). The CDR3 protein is CASSPGGHSYNEQFF. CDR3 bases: TGTGCCAGTAGTCCAGGGGGTCACTCCTACAATGAGCAGTTCTTC.

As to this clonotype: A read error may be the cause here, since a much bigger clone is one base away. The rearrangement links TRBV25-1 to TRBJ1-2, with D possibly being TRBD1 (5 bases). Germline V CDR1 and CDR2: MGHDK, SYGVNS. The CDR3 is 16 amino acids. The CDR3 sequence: CASTQGGGIPFYGHTF. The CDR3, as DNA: TGTGCCAGCACCCAGGGTGGGGGGATCCCCTTCTATGGCCACACCTTC.

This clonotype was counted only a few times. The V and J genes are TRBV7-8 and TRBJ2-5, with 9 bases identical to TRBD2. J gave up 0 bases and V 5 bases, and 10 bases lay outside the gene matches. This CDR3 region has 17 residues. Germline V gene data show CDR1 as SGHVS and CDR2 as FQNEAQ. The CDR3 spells CASSSPLAGADQETQYF. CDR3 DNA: TGTGCCAGCAGCAGTCCTTTAGCGGGGGCCGACCAAGAGACCCAGTACTTC.

CDR3 region: CSARAPGHFTYEQYF. DNA of the CDR3: TGCAGTGCTAGAGCCCCCGGGCACTTTACCTACGAGCAGTACTTC. V usage is TRBV20-1 and J usage is TRBJ2-7, with D hard to call. This CDR3 comprises 15 residues. Trimming shortened V by 1 base and J by 2 bases, and 15 bases separated the two germline ends. Germline-derived CDR1 and CDR2 are DFQATT and SNEGSKA (reference sequence).

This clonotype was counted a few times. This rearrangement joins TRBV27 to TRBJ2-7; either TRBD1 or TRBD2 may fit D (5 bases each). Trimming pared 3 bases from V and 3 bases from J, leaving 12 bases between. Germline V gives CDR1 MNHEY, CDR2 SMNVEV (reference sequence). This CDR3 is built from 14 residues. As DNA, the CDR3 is TGTGCCAGCAGTTTGGGCAGGGACGGCTACGAGCAGTACTTC. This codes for CASSLGRDGYEQYF.

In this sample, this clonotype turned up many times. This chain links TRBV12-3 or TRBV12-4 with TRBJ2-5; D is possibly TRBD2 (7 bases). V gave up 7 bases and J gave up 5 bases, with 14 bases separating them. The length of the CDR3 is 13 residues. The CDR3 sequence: CASNSGGTETQYF. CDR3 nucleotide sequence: TGTGCCAGCAACTCGGGGGGCACTGAGACCCAGTACTTC.

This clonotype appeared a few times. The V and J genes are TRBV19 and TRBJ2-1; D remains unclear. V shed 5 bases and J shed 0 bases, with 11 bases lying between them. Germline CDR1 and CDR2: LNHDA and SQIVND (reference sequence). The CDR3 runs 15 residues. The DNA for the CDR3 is TGTGCCAGTAGTCTCGACAAGAGCTCCTACAATGAGCAGTTCTTC. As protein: CASSLDKSSYNEQFF.

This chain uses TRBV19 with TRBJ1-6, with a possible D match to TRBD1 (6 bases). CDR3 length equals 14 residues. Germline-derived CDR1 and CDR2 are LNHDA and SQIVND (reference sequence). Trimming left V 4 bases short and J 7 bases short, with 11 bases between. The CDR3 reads CASSTTGINSPLHF. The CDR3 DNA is TGTGCCAGTAGTACGACAGGAATCAATTCACCCCTCCACTTT.

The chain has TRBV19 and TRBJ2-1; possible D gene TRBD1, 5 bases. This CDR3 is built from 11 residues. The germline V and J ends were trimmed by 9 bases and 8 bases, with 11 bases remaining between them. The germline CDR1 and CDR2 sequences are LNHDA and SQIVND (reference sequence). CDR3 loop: CARVQGDEQFF. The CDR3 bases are TGTGCCAGGGTCCAGGGCGATGAGCAGTTCTTC.

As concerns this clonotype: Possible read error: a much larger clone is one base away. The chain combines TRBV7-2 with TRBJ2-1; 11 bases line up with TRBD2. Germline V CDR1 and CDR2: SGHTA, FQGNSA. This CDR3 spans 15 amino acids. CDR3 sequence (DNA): TGTGCCAACAGCATGGGACTAGCGGCCAACAATGAGCAGTTCTTC. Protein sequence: CANSMGLAANNEQFF.

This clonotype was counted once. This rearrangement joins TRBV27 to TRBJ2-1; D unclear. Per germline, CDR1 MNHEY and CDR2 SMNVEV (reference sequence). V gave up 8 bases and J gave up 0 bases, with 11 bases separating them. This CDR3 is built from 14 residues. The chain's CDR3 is CASGDLSSYNEQFF. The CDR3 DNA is TGTGCCAGCGGAGACTTAAGCTCCTACAATGAGCAGTTCTTC.

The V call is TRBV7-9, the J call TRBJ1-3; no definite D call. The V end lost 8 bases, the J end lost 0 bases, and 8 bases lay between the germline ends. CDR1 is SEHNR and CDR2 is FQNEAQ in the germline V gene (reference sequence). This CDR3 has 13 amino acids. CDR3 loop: CASFGSSGNTIYF. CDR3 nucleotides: TGTGCCAGCTTTGGCAGCTCTGGAAACACCATATATTTT.

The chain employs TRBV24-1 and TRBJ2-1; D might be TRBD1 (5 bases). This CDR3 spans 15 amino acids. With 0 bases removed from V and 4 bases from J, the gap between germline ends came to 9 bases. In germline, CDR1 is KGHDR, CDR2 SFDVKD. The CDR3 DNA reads TGTGCCACCAGTGATTTGGGTGGGGCATACAATGAGCAGTTCTTC. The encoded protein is CATSDLGGAYNEQFF.